The clone carrying this T cell receptor (beta chain) was seen a handful of times. Antigen specificity is unknown. The identical CDR3 is also encoded by other nucleotide sequences in the sample. The whole isolated RNA underwent reverse transcription, so sequencing captured expressed TCRB transcripts. Only in-frame clones appear in the TCRdb table, and some are missing; sequencing was by immunoSEQ multiplex PCR. The data hold some 370,000 clones, with roughly 9.8% observed a single time. The data were obtained in a study of beta chain features in type 1 diabetes. General observations from the study: Over-representation of high TCR-expressing cells was a possible consequence of cDNA sequencing. When Type 1 diabetes patients were examined, their TCRB CDR3s proved moderately but significantly shorter in all four CD4+ subsets.

CD4+ naive, central memory, regulatory and stem cell-like memory cells were sorted via CD45RO/CCR7/CD25/CD127/CD95/CD27. Trimming cost V 6 bases and J 0 bases; bases outside gene matches: 4. The germline V gene has CDR1 SNHLY and CDR2 FYNNEI. The CDR3 covers 14 residues. What was sequenced was central memory CD4+ T cells from blood. This clonotype was obtained from a man aged 30 to 45 with type 1 diabetes. The V gene is TRBV2, the J gene TRBJ1-2; 7 bases are shared with TRBD1. This CDR3 is CASSGDRANYGYTF. The CDR3 DNA follows: TGTGCCAGCAGCGGGGACAGAGCTAACTATGGCTACACCTTC.